This T cell receptor beta chain was profiled in a study of blood T cell repertoires in COVID-19. The study recruited exposed participants who had met a COVID-19 case within 2 weeks before entry. Sequencing used immunoSEQ multiplex PCR; TCRdb keeps in-frame clones, though not all of them. The repertoire holds 300,000 or so clones, with about nine tenths as singletons. The TCR originated in a woman aged 50 to 60 who had been exposed to COVID-19. The sample consisted of PBMCs or T cells enriched from blood (not recorded which).

The DNA of the CDR3 is TGTGCCAGCAGCGAGTCCTCCGGGACAGGGGCCTACGAGCAGTACTTC. Translation: CASSESSGTGAYEQYF. This rearrangement joins TRBV21-1 to TRBJ2-7; no DNA check was done on the table's D call, TRBD1. TRBV21-1 is flagged as a pseudogene. CDR3 size: 16 residues.